Here is one T cell receptor (beta chain) with its context. Germline-derived CDR1 and CDR2 are KGHSH and LQKENI. This CDR3 has 17 amino acids. J lost 0 bases, V lost 3 bases, and 7 bases had no gene match. The data stem from a study of T cells after yellow fever vaccination. TCRdb used MiXCR to reprocess the 5' RACE reads, holding one entry per CDR3 protein. The sample lists approximately 600,000 distinct CDR3 sequences, roughly an eighth occurring once. Material: PBMCs, obtained on the day of the yellow fever booster vaccination. The rearrangement uses TRBV18 and TRBJ2-5; 10 bases are shared with TRBD2. This sequence was found in a man in his thirties or forties who received the YFV17D yellow fever vaccine. The CDR3 DNA reads TGTGCCAGCTCACCCGGACTAGCGGAGTGGTACCAAGAGACCCAGTACTTC. Its protein is CASSPGLAEWYQETQYF.